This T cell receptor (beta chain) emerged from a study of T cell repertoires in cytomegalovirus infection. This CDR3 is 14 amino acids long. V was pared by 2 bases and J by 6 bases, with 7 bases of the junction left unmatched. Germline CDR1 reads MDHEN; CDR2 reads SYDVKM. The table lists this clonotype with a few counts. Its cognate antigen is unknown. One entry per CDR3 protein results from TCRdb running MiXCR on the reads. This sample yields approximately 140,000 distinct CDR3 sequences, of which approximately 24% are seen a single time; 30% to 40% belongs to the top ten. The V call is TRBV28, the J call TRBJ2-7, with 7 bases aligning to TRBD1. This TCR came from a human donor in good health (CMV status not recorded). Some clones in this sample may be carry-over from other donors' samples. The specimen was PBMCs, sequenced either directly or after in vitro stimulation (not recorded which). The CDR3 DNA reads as TGTGCCAGCAGTTTAATTAGGGGGCGCTCCGAGCAGTACTTC. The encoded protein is CASSLIRGRSEQYF.